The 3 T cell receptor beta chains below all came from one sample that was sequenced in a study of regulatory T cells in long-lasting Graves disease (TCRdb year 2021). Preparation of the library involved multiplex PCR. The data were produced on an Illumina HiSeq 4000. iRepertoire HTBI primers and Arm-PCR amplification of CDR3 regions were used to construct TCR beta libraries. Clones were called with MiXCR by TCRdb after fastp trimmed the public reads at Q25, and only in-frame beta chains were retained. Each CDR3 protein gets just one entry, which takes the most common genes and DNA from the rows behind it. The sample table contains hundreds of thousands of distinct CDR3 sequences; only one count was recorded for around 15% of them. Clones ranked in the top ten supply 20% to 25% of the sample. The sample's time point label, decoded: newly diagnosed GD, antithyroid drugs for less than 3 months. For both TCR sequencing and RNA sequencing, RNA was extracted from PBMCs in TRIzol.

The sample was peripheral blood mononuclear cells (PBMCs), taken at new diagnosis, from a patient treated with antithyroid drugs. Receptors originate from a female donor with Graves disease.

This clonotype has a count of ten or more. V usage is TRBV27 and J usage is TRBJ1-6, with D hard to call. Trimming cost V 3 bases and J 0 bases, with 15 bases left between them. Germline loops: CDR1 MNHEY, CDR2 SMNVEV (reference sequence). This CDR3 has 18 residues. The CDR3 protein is CASSFRQPTSSYNSPLHF. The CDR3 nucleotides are TGTGCCAGCAGTTTCCGGCAGCCGACGAGCTCCTATAATTCACCCCTCCACTTT.

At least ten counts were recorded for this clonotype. CDR3 amino acids: CASSEFPPSTGGNSPLHF. CDR3 DNA sequence: TGTGCCAGCAGTGAATTCCCCCCTTCCACAGGGGGCAATTCACCCCTCCACTTT. The chain is built from TRBV2 and TRBJ1-6; 9 bases map to TRBD1. Trimming removed 2 bases from V and 7 bases from J; junction bases left unmatched: 12. The CDR3 is made up of 18 amino acids. Looked up from germline, CDR1 is SNHLY and CDR2 is FYNNEI.

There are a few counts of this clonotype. CDR3 in DNA: TGTGCCAGCGGTAAAGGGGGCACTGAAGCTTTCTTT. Translating it yields CASGKGGTEAFF. The chain recombines TRBV27 with TRBJ1-1; perhaps TRBD1 as D (6 bases). CDR3 length: 12 amino acids. The germline V gene encodes CDR1 MNHEY and CDR2 SMNVEV (reference sequence). Between the trimmed V and J ends, which lost 8 bases and 4 bases, there was a span of 11 bases.